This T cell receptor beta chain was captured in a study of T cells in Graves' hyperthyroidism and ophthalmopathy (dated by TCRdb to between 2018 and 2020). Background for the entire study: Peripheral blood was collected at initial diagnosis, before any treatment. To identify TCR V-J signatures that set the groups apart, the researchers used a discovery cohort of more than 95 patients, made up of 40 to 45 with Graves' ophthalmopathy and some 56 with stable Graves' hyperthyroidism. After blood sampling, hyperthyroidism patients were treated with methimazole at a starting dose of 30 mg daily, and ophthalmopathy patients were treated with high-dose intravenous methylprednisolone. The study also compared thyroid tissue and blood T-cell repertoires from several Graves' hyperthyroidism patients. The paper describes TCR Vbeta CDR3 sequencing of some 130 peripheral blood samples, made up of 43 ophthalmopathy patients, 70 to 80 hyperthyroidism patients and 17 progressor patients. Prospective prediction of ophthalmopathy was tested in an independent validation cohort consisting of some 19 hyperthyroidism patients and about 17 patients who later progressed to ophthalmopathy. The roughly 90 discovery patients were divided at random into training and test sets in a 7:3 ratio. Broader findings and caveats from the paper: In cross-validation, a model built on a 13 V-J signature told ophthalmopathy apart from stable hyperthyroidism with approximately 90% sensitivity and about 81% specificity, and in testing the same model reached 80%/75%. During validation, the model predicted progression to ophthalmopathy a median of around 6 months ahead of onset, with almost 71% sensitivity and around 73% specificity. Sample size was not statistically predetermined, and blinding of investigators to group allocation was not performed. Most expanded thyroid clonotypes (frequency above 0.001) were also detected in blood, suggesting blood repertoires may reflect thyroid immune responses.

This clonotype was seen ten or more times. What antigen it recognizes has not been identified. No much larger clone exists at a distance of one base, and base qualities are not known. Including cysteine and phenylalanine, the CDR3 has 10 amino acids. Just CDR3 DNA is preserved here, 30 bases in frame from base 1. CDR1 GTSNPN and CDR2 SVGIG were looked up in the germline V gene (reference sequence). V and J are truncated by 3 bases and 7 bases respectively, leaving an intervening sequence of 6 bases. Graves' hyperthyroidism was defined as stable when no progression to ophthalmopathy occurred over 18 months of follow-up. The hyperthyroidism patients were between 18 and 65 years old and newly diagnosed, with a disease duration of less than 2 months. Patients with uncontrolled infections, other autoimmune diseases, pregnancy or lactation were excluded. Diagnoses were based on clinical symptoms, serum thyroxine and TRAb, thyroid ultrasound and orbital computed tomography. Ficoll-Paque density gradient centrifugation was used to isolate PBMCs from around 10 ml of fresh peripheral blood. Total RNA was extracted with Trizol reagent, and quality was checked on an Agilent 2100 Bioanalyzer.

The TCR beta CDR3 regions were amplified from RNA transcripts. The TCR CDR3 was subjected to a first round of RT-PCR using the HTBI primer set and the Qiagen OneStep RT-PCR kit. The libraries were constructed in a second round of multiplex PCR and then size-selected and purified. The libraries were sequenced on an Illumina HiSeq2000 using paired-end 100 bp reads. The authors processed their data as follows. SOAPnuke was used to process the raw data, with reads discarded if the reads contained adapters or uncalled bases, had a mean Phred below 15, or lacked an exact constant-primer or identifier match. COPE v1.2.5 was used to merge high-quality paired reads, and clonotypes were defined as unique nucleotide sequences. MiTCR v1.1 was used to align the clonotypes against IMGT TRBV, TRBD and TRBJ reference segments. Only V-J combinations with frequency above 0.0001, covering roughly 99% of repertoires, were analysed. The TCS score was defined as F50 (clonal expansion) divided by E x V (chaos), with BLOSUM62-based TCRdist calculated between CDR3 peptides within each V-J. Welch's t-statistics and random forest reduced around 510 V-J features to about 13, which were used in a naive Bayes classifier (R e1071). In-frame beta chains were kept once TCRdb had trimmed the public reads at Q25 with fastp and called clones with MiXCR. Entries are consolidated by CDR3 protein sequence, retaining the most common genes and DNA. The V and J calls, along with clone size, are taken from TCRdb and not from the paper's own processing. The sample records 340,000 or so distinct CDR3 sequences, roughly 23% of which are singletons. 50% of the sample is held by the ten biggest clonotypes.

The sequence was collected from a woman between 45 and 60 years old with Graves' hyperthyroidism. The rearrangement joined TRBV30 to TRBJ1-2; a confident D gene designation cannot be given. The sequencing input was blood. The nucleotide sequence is TGTGCCTGGAGACCCCCTGGCTACACCTTC. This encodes CAWRPPGYTF.